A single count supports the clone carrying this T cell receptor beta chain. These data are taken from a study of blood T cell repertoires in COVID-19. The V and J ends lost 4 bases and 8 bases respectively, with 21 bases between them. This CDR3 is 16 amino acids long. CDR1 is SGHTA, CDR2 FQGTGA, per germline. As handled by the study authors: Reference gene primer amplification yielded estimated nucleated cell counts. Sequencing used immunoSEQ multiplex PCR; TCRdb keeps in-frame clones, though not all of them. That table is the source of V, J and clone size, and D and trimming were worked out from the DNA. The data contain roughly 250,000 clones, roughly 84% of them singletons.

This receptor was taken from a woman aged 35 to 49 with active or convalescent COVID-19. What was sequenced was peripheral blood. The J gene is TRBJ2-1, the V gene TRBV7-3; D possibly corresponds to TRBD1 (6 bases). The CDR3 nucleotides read TGTGCCAGCAGCTCCCCGGGACACGCTCTTGCCCATGAGCAGTTCTTC. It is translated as CASSSPGHALAHEQFF.